The 26 T cell receptor beta chains in this list originate from one sample, sequenced in a study of blood T cells in healthy people across ages. Sample-barcoded 5' priming and a J-beta primer mix drove a second PCR of 7 to 11 cycles. From the 5' RACE reads, TCRdb called clonotypes with MiXCR, one entry per CDR3 protein. The sample gives hundreds of thousands of distinct CDR3 sequences, more than 45% of which show up once; roughly 12% is in the top ten. Sample: blood. These receptors all come from a woman older than 75 in good health.

This clonotype was found many times. The rearrangement links TRBV24-1 to TRBJ2-6, with a possible D match to TRBD1 (5 bases). Germline V gene lookup returns CDR1 KGHDR and CDR2 SFDVKD. The ends were cut back, 4 bases at V and 0 bases at J, with 12 bases in the middle. This CDR3 spans 17 amino acids. The DNA for the CDR3 is TGTGCCACCAGTGACGGACAACAACCCTCTGGGGCCAACGTCCTGACTTTC. Translating gives CATSDGQQPSGANVLTF.

The gene calls are TRBV9 and TRBJ2-6; TRBD1 agrees at 10 bases. Germline lookup yields CDR1 SGDLS and CDR2 YYNGEE. The junction had 7 bases not matched to a gene; V was cut back by 0 bases and J by 4 bases. This CDR3 contains 18 residues. The CDR3 loop reads CASSVVGQGDPGANVLTF. DNA for the CDR3: TGTGCCAGCAGCGTAGTAGGACAGGGGGACCCCGGGGCCAACGTCCTGACTTTC.

Details on this clonotype: A much larger clone differs from this one at a single base, so this may be a read error. V gene TRBV12-3 or TRBV12-4 combines with J gene TRBJ2-7, with TRBD2 matching over 12 bases. The CDR3 runs 15 residues. Trimming at V came to 7 bases and at J to 5 bases, leaving 9 bases not matched to a gene. In DNA, the CDR3 is TGTGCCAGCACCCAGACTAGCGGGAGAGCCGACGAGCAGTACTTC. Its translation: CASTQTSGRADEQYF.

This clonotype showed up just once. The DNA of the CDR3 is TGTGCCAGCAGCCAGACCCTAGCGGAGCAGTTCTTC. It translates to CASSQTLAEQFF. The chain is built from TRBV4-2 and TRBJ2-1, with D tentatively TRBD2 (6 bases). The CDR3 length is 12 residues. CDR1 and CDR2 from the germline V gene are LGHNA and YNFKEQ. Trimming pared 3 bases from V and 10 bases from J, leaving 10 bases between.

This clonotype was counted a single time. The gene calls are TRBV2 and TRBJ1-6, with no clear D. V lost 7 bases to trimming and J lost 13 bases, with 20 bases between them. Per the germline V gene, CDR1 is SNHLY and CDR2 is FYNNEI. The CDR3 is made up of 14 amino acids. CDR3 residues: CASMRAPVCEPLHF. CDR3 DNA sequence: TGTGCCAGCATGAGGGCTCCCGTTTGTGAGCCCCTCCACTTT.

About this clonotype: The junction departs from the called germline gene at one end, perhaps through a read error. The chain links TRBV2 to TRBJ2-5; TRBD2 is a possible D gene (7 bases). Looked up from germline, CDR1 is SNHLY and CDR2 is FYNNEI. The CDR3 has 15 residues. The CDR3 nucleotides read TGTGACAGCAGTGAAGGGGGGACTACCCAAGAGACCCAGTACTTC. Amino acid sequence: CDSSEGGTTQETQYF.

The J gene is TRBJ2-7, the V gene TRBV20-1, with TRBD2 matching 9 bases. With the DNA end fitting TRBJ2-5 better, the J assignment may be wrong. Germline V lookup: CDR1 DFQATT, CDR2 SNEGSKA (reference sequence). This CDR3 comprises 15 residues. CDR3 protein: CSARKLAGQRETQYF. The CDR3 DNA reads as TGCAGTGCTAGAAAGCTAGCGGGGCAAAGGGAGACCCAGTACTTC.

This clonotype showed up many times. The J gene is TRBJ2-1, the V gene TRBV5-1; TRBD1 aligns across 7 bases. The germline V gene encodes CDR1 SGHRS and CDR2 YFSETQ. The CDR3 loop spans 13 amino acids. V lost 2 bases and J lost 8; bases outside the gene matches: 4. The CDR3 region is CASSFDRAYEQFF. CDR3 nucleotides: TGCGCCAGCAGCTTCGACAGGGCGTATGAGCAGTTCTTC.

This chain joins TRBV21-1 and TRBJ1-2; the table gives TRBD1 as D, unverified against the DNA. TRBV21-1 is tagged as a pseudogene. The CDR3 covers 12 residues. The CDR3 region has the DNA TGTGCCAGCCCCAGGGGGCGTTATGGCTACACCTTC. It encodes CASPRGRYGYTF.

The J gene is TRBJ2-1, the V gene TRBV29-1; the D is unclear. This CDR3 contains 11 residues. With 5 bases removed from V and 9 bases from J, the gap between germline ends came to 11 bases. Looked up from germline, CDR1 is SQVTM and CDR2 is ANQGSEA. CDR3 amino acids: CSVLVLGEQFF. The CDR3 DNA reads TGCAGCGTTCTCGTTTTGGGTGAGCAGTTCTTC.

The genes are TRBV27 and TRBJ1-1, with D possibly TRBD1 on 6 matching bases. The V and J ends lost 1 base and 4 bases respectively, with 16 bases between them. This CDR3 contains 16 residues. The germline gives CDR1 MNHEY, CDR2 SMNVEV (reference sequence). Written as DNA, the CDR3 is TGTGCCAGCAGTTTATTGGGGCAGGGGAGAGGCACTGAAGCTTTCTTT. Translating gives CASSLLGQGRGTEAFF.

The chain has TRBV25-1 and TRBJ1-3; D is unclear. The CDR3 totals 14 residues. The V end lost 7 bases, the J end lost 0 bases, and 10 bases lay between the germline ends. Germline V CDR1 and CDR2: MGHDK, SYGVNS. CDR3 in amino acids: CASTDALSGNTIYF. CDR3 DNA: TGTGCCAGCACGGACGCCCTCTCTGGAAACACCATATATTTT.

This clonotype was found many times. The gene calls are TRBV27 and TRBJ2-3; D is perhaps TRBD1 or TRBD2 (5 bases each). Looked up from germline, CDR1 is MNHEY and CDR2 is SMNVEV (reference sequence). V was trimmed by 3 bases and J by 4 bases, leaving 20 bases between them. This CDR3 contains 17 residues. CDR3 sequence: CASSLDTRTSHPDTQYF. CDR3 nucleotide sequence: TGTGCCAGCAGTTTGGACACCAGGACTTCCCATCCAGATACGCAGTATTTT.

At least ten counts were recorded for this clonotype. The chain combines TRBV7-9 with TRBJ2-1; TRBD1 is a possible D gene (5 bases). V was shortened by 1 base and J by 9 bases, with 10 bases between the two germline ends. Germline V gives CDR1 SEHNR, CDR2 FQNEAQ (reference sequence). The CDR3 spans 13 residues. The CDR3 DNA follows: TGTGCCAGCAGCTTAGGGGGCTATGGTGAGCAGTTCTTC. This encodes CASSLGGYGEQFF.

This clonotype was seen many times. This chain links TRBV18 with TRBJ1-2; a possible D gene is TRBD1 (6 bases). Trimming took off 3 bases at V and 0 bases at J, with 14 bases between the two ends. The CDR3 is made up of 16 amino acids. The germline V gene has CDR1 KGHSH and CDR2 LQKENI. The DNA of the CDR3 is TGTGCCAGCTCACCCCGGCAGGGGCGGTCTAACTATGGCTACACCTTC. Amino acids: CASSPRQGRSNYGYTF.

About this clonotype: This may come from a read error, since a much larger clone is one base off. V and J are TRBV29-1 and TRBJ2-5; 9 nucleotides line up with TRBD1. There are 13 residues in the CDR3. Germline V lookup: CDR1 SQVTM, CDR2 ANQGSEA. V lost 7 bases, J lost 0 bases, and 3 bases stayed unmatched. The chain's CDR3 is CSGGQGYQETQYF. The CDR3 bases are TGCAGCGGGGGACAGGGCTACCAAGAGACCCAGTACTTC.

Concerning this clonotype itself: This could be a read error, since a much larger clone is one nucleotide away. The CDR3 coding sequence is TGTGCCACCAGGACTAGCGGGAGGCTCGAGCAGTTCTTC. This sequence encodes CATRTSGRLEQFF. This rearrangement joins TRBV12-3 or TRBV12-4 to TRBJ2-1, with 14 nucleotides matching TRBD2. The CDR3 is 13 amino acids. V lost 10 bases and J lost 10; bases outside the gene matches: 6.

The chain recombines TRBV7-9 with TRBJ2-5; no clear D gene. This CDR3 region has 15 residues. Germline-derived CDR1 and CDR2 are SEHNR and FQNEAQ (reference sequence). V gave up 6 bases and J gave up 2 bases, with 16 bases separating them. The DNA of the CDR3 is TGTGCCAGCAGACCCGGATCCGCTTATCAAGAGACCCAGTACTTC. Translated: CASRPGSAYQETQYF.

This clonotype was recorded at least ten times. V usage is TRBV2 and J usage is TRBJ2-7; 12 bases agree with TRBD2. J gave up 5 bases and V 7 bases, and 3 bases lay outside the gene matches. The CDR3 runs 13 residues. The germline CDR1 and CDR2 sequences are SNHLY and FYNNEI. The CDR3 DNA reads as TGTGCCAGCAATGGACTAGCGGGAAACGAGCAGTACTTC. Translation gives CASNGLAGNEQYF.

This chain joins TRBV6-5 and TRBJ2-1; D is perhaps TRBD2 (5 bases). The CDR3 contains 13 residues. Deletions cut 6 bases from V and 6 bases from J, with 12 bases between. Germline V gene lookup returns CDR1 MNHEY and CDR2 SVGAGI. CDR3 amino acids: CASRPTSPNEQFF. The CDR3 bases are TGTGCCAGCAGACCCACTAGTCCCAATGAGCAGTTCTTC.

This clonotype was counted between two and nine times. An end of the junction differs from the germline gene, which may be a read error. The chain recombines TRBV28 with TRBJ2-4, with a weak D call TRBD2 (5 bases). The end of the DNA fits TRBJ2-7 better, so the J call may be wrong. The CDR3 is made up of 17 amino acids. Germline CDR1 and CDR2: MDHEN and SYDVKM. CDR3 in amino acids: CASTSPSRTRRSYEQYF. The CDR3 DNA sequence: TGTGCTAGCACCTCACCGAGTCGGACTCGACGCTCCTACGAGCAGTACTTC.

This sequence joins TRBV20-1 and TRBJ1-2, with 11 positions matching TRBD1. This CDR3 contains 15 residues. Germline CDR1 DFQATT, CDR2 SNEGSKA (reference sequence). V lost 3 bases and J lost 4; bases outside the gene matches: 7. CDR3 sequence: CSASRTGGVGYGYTF. The CDR3 bases are TGCAGTGCTAGCCGGACAGGGGGCGTTGGCTATGGCTACACCTTC.

The chain has TRBV10-1 and TRBJ2-1; 7 bases map to TRBD2. CDR3 length equals 14 residues. The V segment lost 3 bases and the J segment 6 bases; nucleotides outside the gene matches: 5. Germline lookup yields CDR1 WNHNN and CDR2 SYGVQD (reference sequence). The CDR3 DNA reads as TGCGCCAGCAGTGATGGCGGGGGAGGCAATGAGCAGTTCTTC. Protein sequence: CASSDGGGGNEQFF.

The J gene is TRBJ1-1, the V gene TRBV4-3, with a weak D call TRBD1 (5 bases). Germline V gene lookup returns CDR1 LGHNA and CDR2 YSLEER. The CDR3 loop spans 14 amino acids. Trimming pared 5 bases from V and 0 bases from J, leaving 10 bases between. CDR3 in amino acids: CASSDRGVNTEAFF. CDR3 coding DNA: TGCGCCAGCAGCGACAGAGGGGTGAACACTGAAGCTTTCTTT.

The chain is built from TRBV11-2 and TRBJ2-5, with D possibly called TRBD1 or TRBD2 (5 bases each). The germline V gene has CDR1 SGHAT and CDR2 FQNNGV. Trimming stripped 1 base from V and 1 base from J, with 10 bases between. This CDR3 contains 15 residues. In DNA, the CDR3 is TGTGCCAGCAGCTTAGTTACGGGGCTCCAAGAGACCCAGTACTTC. It is translated as CASSLVTGLQETQYF.

The chain links TRBV15 to TRBJ1-6; no definite D call. Germline CDR1 and CDR2: LNHNV and YYDKDF (reference sequence). Trimming left V 6 bases short and J 0 bases short, with 9 bases between. The CDR3 spans 15 residues. This CDR3 is CATRRESSYNSPLHF. In DNA form, the CDR3 reads TGTGCCACCAGAAGGGAGAGCTCCTATAATTCACCCCTCCACTTT.